This T cell receptor (beta chain) was obtained from a study of blood T cell repertoires in COVID-19. Whole-study context: Researchers got acute and convalescent COVID-19 samples from the United States, Italy and Spain.

Germline V gene lookup returns CDR1 MDHEN and CDR2 SYDVKM. The CDR3 has 15 amino acids. V was cut by 5 bases and J by 4 bases, with 15 bases left in between. Per the original methods: How many nucleated cells were present was estimated from reference gene primer amplification. The data were produced by immunoSEQ multiplex PCR, yet TCRdb's version contains in-frame clones alone and is incomplete. That table furnishes V, J and clone size, whereas the DNA furnished D and trimming. The sample holds some 250,000 clones; approximately 91% are singletons and the top ten take approximately 2.5%. Sample: PBMCs or T cells enriched from blood (not recorded which). This TCR came from a middle-aged woman with acute COVID-19. This chain connects TRBV28 to TRBJ1-5, with D possibly TRBD1 on 6 matching bases. CDR3: CASSPYRDINQPQHF. The CDR3 DNA is TGTGCCAGCAGTCCTTACCGGGACATTAATCAGCCCCAGCATTTT. The whole variable domain, filled in from reference TRBV28 and TRBJ1-5, reads DVKVTQSSRYLVKRTGEKVFLECVQDMDHENMFWYRQDPGLGLRLIYFSYDVKMKEKGDIPEGYSVSREKKERFSLILESASTNQTSMYLCASSPYRDINQPQHFGDGTRLSIL.